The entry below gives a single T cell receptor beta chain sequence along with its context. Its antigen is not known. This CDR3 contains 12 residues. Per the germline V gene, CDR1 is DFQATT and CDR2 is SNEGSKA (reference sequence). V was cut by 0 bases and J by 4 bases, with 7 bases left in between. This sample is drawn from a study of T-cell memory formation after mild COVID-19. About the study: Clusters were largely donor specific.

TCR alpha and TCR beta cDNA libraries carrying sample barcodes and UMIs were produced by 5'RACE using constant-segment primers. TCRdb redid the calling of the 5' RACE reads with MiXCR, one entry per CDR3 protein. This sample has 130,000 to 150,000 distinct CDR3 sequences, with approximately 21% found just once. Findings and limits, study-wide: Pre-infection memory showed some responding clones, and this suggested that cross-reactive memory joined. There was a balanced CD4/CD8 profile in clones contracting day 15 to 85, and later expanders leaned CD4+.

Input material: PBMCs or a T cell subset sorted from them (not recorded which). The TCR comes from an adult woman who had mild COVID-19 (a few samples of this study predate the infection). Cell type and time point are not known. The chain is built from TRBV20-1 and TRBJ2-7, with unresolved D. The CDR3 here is CSARDLSYEQYF. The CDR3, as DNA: TGCAGTGCTAGAGATCTGAGTTACGAGCAGTACTTC.